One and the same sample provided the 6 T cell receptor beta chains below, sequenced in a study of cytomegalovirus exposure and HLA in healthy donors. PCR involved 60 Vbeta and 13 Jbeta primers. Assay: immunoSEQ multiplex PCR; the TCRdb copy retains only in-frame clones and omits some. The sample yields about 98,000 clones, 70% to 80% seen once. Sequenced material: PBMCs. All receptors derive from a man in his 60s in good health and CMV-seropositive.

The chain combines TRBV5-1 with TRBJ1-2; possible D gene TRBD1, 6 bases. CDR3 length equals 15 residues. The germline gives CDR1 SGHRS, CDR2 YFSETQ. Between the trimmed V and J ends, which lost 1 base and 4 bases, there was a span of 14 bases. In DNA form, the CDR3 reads TGCGCCAGCAGCTTGCGACCCAGGGGCAGCTATGGCTACACCTTC. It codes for CASSLRPRGSYGYTF.

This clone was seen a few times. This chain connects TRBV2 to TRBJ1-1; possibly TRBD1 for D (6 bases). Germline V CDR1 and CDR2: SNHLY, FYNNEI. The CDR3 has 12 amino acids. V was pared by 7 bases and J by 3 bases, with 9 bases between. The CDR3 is CASTQGDTEAFF. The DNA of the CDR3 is TGTGCCAGCACACAGGGTGACACTGAAGCTTTCTTT. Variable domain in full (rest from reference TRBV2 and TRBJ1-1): EPEVTQTPSHQVTQMGQEVILRCVPISNHLYFYWYRQILGQKVEFLVSFYNNEISEKSEIFDDQFSVERPDGSNFTLKIRSTKLEDSAMYFCASTQGDTEAFFGQGTRLTVV.

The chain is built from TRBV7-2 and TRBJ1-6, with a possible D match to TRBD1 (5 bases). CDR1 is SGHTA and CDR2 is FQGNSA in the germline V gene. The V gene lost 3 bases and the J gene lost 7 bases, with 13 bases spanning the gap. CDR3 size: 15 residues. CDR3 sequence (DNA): TGTGCCAGCAGCTTTTTATTCCGGGGGAATTCACCCCTCCACTTT. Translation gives CASSFLFRGNSPLHF.

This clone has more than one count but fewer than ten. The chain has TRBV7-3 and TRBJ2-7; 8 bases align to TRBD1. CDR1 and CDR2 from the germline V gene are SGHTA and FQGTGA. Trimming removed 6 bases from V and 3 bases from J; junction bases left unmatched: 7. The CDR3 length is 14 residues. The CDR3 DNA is TGTGCCAGCAGTCCGGACAGGGTGGGCTACGAGCAGTACTTC. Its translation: CASSPDRVGYEQYF.

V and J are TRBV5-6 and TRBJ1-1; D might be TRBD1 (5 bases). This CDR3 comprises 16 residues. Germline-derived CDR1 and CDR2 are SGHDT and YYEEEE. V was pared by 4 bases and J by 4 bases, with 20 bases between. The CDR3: CASSPPAGSVGTEAFF. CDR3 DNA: TGTGCCAGCAGCCCCCCGGCAGGGTCAGTCGGCACTGAAGCTTTCTTT.

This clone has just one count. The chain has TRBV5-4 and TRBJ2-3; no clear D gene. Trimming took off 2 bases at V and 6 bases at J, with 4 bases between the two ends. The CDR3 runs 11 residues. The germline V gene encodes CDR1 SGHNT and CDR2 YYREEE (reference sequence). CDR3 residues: CASSFGDTQYF. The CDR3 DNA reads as TGTGCCAGCAGCTTCGGGGATACGCAGTATTTT.